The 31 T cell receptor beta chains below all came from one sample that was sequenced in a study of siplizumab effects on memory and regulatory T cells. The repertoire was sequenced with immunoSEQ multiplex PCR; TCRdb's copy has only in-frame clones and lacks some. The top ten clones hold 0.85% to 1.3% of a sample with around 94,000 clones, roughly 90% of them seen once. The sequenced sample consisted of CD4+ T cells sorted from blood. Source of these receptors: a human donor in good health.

The CDR3 nucleotides are TGCGCCAGCAGTGAGTCGGTGGAGCGGGATTTGGAGGGTACGCAGTATTTT. Its translation: CASSESVERDLEGTQYF. J is TRBJ2-3 and V is TRBV10-1; 7 nucleotides match TRBD2. This CDR3 region has 17 residues. The V gene end was trimmed by 0 bases and the J gene end by 8 bases; junction bases not matched to a gene: 14. Germline CDR1 WNHNN, CDR2 SYGVQD (reference sequence).

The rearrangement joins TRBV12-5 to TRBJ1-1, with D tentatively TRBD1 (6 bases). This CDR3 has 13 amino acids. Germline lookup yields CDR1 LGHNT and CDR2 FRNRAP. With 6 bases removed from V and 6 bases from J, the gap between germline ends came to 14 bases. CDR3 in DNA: TGTGCTAGTGGCCTCCAGGGGATACCTGAAGCTTTCTTT. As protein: CASGLQGIPEAFF.

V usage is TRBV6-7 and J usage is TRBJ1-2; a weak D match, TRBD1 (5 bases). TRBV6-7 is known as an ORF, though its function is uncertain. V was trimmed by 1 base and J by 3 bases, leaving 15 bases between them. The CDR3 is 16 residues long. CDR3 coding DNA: TGTGCCAGCAGTTACTGGGACCTGTGGATGGACTATGGCTACACCTTC. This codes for CASSYWDLWMDYGYTF.

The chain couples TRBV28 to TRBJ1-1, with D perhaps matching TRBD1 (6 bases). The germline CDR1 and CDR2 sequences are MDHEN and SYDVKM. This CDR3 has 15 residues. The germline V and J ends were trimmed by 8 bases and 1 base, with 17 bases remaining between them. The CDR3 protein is CASRYSRGTNTEAFF. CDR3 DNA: TGTGCCAGCCGATACAGCAGGGGCACGAACACTGAAGCTTTCTTT.

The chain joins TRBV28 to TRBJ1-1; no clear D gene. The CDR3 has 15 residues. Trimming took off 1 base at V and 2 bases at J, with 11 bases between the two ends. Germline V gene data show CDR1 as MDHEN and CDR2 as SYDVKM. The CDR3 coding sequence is TGTGCCAGCAGTTTATTGGAGGCTGTCAACACTGAAGCTTTCTTT. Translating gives CASSLLEAVNTEAFF.

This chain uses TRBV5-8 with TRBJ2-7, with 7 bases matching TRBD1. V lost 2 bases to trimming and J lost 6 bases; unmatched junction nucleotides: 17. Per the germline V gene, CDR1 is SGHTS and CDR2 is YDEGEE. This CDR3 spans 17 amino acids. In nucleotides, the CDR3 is TGTGCCAGCAGCTTTTTCCTTTCGACAGGGTGGAGTAGCGAGCAGTACTTC. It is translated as CASSFFLSTGWSSEQYF.

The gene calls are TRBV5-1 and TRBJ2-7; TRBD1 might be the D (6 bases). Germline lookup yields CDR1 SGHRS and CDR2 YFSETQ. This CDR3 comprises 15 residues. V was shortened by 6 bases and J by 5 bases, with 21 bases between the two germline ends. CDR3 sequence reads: CASNTGTNILHEQYF. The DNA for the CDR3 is TGCGCCAGCAATACCGGGACAAATATCCTACACGAGCAGTACTTC.

The CDR3 region is CASSSAGAGYTEAFF. The CDR3 nucleotides are TGTGCCAGCAGTTCCGCGGGGGCGGGGTACACTGAAGCTTTCTTT. The J gene is TRBJ1-1, the V gene TRBV6-5, with D possibly being TRBD1 (6 bases). The V end lost 4 bases, the J end lost 3 bases, and 15 bases lay between the germline ends. This CDR3 is built from 15 residues. CDR1 MNHEY and CDR2 SVGAGI come from the germline V gene.

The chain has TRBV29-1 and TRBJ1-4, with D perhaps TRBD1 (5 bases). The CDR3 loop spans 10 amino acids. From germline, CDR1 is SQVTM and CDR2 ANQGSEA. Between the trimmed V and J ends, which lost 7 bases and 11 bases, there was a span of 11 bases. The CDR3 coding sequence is TGCAGCGCCGGGACTTCGAAACTGTTTTTT. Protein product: CSAGTSKLFF.

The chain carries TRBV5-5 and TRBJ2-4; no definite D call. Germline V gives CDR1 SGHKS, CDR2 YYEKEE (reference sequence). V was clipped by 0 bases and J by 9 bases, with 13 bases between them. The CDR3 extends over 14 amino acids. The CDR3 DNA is TGTGCCAGCAGCTTGGCTGGGGATAGTACCATTCAGTACTTC. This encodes CASSLAGDSTIQYF.

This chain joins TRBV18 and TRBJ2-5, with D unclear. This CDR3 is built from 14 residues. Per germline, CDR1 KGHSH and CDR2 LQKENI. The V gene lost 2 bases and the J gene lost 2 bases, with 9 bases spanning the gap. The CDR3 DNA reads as TGTGCCAGCTCACCAGATGCGTTACAAGAGACCCAGTACTTC. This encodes CASSPDALQETQYF.

In DNA, the CDR3 is TGTGCCAGCAGCCCTGTGACAGGGGGCTTGGAAAAACTGTTTTTT. Residues: CASSPVTGGLEKLFF. The V call is TRBV5-6, the J call TRBJ1-4, with 10 bases matching TRBD1. Germline V gives CDR1 SGHDT, CDR2 YYEEEE. This CDR3 is 15 amino acids long. J lost 8 bases, V lost 4 bases, and 8 bases had no gene match.

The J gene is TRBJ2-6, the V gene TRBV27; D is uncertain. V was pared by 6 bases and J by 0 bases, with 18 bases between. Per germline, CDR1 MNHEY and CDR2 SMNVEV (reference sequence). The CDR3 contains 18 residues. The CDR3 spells CASSWMDRPLSGANVLTF. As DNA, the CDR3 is TGTGCCAGCAGCTGGATGGACCGTCCCCTCTCTGGGGCCAACGTCCTGACTTTC.

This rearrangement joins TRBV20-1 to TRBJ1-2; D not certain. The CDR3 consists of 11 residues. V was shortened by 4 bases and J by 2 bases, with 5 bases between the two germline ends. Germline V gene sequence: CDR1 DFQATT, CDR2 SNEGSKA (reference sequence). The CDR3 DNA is TGCAGTGCTATAGACAACTATGGCTACACCTTC. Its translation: CSAIDNYGYTF.

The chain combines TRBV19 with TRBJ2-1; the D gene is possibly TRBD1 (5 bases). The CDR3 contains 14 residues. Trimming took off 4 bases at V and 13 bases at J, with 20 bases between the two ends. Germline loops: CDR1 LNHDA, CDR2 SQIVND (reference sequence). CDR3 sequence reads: CASSSLGSQGSQFF. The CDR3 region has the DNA TGTGCCAGTAGTAGCCTTGGCAGCCAGGGAAGTCAGTTCTTC.

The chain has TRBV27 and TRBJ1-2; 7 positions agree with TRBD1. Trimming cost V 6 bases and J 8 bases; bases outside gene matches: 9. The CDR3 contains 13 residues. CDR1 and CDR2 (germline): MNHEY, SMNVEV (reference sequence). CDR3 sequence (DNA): TGTGCCAGCAGGGAAGACAGGGTCGGAGGCTACACCTTC. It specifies CASREDRVGGYTF.

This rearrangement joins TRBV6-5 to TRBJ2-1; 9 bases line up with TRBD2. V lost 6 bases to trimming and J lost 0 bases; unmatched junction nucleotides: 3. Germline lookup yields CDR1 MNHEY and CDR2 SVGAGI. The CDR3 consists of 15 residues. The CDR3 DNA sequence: TGTGCCAGCAGGGGTAGCGGGAGCTCCTACAATGAGCAGTTCTTC. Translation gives CASRGSGSSYNEQFF.

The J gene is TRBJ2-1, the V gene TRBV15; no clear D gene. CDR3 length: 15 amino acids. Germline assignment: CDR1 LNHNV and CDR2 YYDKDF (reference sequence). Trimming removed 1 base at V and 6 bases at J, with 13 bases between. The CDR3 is CATSRGSDTSNEQFF. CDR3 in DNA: TGTGCCACCAGCAGAGGCTCTGACACAAGCAATGAGCAGTTCTTC.

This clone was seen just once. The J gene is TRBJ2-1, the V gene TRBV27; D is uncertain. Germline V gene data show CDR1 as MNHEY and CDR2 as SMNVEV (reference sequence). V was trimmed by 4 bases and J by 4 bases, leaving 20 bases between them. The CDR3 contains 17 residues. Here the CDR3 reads CASSSGFSGKPYNEQFF. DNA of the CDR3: TGTGCCAGCAGTTCCGGGTTTAGTGGGAAACCGTACAATGAGCAGTTCTTC.

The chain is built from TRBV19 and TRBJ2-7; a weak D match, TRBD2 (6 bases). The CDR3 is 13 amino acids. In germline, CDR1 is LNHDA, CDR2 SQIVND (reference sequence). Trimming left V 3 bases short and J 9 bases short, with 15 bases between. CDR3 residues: CASSIRERFLQYF. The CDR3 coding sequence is TGTGCCAGTAGTATCCGGGAGCGATTTTTGCAGTACTTC.

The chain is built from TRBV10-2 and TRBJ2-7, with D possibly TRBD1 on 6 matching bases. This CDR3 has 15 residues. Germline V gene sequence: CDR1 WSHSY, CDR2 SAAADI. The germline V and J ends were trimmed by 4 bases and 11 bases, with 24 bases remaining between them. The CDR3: CASSGQVTSTWGEYF. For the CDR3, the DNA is TGCGCCAGCAGTGGACAGGTTACCTCTACGTGGGGAGAGTACTTC.

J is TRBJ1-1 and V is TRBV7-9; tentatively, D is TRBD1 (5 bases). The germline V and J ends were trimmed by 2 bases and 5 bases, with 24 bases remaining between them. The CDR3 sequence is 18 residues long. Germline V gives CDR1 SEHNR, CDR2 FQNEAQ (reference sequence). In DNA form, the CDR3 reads TGTGCCAGCAGCTTACTCCGATTGAGGGGCGTCTCGAAAACTGAAGCTTTCTTT. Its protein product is CASSLLRLRGVSKTEAFF.

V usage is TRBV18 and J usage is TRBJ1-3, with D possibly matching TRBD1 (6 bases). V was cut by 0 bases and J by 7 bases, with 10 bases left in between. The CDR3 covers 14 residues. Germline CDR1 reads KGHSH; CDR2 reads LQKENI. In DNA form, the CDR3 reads TGTGCCAGCTCACCACCCGGACAGAAGAACACCATATATTTT. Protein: CASSPPGQKNTIYF.

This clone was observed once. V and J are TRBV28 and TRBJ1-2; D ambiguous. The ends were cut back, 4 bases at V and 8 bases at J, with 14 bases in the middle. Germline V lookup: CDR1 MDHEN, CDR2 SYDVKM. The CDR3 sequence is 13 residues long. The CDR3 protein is CASSSAVRRGYTF. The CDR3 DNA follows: TGTGCCAGCAGTTCGGCGGTCCGTCGAGGCTACACCTTC.

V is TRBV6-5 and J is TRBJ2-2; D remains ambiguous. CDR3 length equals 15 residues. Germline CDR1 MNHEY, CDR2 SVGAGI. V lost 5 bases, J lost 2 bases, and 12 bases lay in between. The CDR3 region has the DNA TGTGCCAGCAGTACCTGGACGTTAAACACCGGGGAGCTGTTTTTT. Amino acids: CASSTWTLNTGELFF.

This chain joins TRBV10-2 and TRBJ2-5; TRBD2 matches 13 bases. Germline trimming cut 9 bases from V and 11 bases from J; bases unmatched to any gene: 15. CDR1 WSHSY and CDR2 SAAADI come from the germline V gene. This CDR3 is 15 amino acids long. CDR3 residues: CASHLRLAGGGEQYF. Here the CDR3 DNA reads TGCGCCAGTCATTTGAGACTAGCGGGAGGAGGGGAGCAGTACTTC.

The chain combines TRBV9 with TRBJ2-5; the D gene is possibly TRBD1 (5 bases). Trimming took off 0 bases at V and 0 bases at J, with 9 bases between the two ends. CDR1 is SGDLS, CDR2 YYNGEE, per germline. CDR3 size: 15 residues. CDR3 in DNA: TGTGCCAGCAGCGTAGGTGGGGCGGACCAAGAGACCCAGTACTTC. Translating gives CASSVGGADQETQYF.

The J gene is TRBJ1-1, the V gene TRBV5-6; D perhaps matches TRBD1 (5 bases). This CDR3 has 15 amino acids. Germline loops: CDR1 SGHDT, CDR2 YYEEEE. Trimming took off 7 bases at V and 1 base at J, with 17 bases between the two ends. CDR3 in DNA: TGTGCCAGCGGGACTTTACGACGGGAGAACACTGAAGCTTTCTTT. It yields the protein CASGTLRRENTEAFF.

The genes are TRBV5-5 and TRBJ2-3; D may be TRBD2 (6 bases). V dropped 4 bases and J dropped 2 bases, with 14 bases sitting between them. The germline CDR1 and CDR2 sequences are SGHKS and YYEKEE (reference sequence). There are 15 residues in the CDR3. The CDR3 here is CASSTRGGNTDTQYF. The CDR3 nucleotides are TGTGCCAGCAGCACCCGGGGCGGGAACACAGATACGCAGTATTTT.

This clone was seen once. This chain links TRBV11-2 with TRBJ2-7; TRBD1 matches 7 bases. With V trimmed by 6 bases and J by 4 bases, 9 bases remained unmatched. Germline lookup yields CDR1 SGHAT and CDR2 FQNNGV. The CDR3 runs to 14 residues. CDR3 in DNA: TGTGCCAGCAGAACCGGGACAGATAAATACGAGCAGTACTTC. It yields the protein CASRTGTDKYEQYF.

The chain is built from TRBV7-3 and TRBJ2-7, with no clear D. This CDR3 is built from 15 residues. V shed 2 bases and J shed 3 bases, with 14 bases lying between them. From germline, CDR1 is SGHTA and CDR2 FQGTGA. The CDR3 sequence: CASSLSRHSLYEQYF. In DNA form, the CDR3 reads TGTGCCAGCAGCTTATCCCGGCACTCTCTCTACGAGCAGTACTTC.